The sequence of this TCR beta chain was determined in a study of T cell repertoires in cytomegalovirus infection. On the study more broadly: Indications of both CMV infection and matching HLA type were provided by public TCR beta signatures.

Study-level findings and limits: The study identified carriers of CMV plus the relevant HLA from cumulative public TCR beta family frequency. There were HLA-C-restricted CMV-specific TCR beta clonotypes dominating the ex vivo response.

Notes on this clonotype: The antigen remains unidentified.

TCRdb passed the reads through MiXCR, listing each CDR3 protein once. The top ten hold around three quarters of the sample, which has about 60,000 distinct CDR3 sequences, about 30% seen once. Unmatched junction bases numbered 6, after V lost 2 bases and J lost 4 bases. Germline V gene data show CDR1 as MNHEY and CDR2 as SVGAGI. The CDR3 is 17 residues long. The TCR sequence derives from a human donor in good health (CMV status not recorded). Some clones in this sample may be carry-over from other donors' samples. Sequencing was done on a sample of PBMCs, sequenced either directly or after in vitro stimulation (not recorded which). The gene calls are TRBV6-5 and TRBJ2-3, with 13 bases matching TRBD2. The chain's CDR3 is CASSYRRLAGGADTQYF. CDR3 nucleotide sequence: TGTGCCAGCAGTTACCGTAGACTAGCGGGAGGCGCAGATACGCAGTATTTT.